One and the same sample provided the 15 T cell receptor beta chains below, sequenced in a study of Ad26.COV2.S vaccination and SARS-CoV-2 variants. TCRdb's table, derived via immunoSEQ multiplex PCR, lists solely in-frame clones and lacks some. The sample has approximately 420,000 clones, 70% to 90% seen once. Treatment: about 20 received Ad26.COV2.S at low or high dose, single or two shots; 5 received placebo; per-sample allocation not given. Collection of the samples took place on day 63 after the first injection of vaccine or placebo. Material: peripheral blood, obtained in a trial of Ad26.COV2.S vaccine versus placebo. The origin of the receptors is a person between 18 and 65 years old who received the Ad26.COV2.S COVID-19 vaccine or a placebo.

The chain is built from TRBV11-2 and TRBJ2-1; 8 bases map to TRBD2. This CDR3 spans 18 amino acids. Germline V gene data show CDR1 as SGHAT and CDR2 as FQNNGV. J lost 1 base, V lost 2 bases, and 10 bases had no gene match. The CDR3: CASSLKGLAGLSYNEQFF. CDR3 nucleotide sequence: TGTGCCAGCAGCTTAAAGGGGTTAGCGGGGCTTTCCTACAATGAGCAGTTCTTC.

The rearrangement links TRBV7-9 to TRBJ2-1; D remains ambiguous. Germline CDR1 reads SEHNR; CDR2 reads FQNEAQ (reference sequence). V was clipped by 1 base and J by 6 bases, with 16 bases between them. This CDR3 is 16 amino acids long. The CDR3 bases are TGTGCCAGCAGCTTAGAGGTTGCGGTACGTTCCAATGAGCAGTTCTTC. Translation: CASSLEVAVRSNEQFF.

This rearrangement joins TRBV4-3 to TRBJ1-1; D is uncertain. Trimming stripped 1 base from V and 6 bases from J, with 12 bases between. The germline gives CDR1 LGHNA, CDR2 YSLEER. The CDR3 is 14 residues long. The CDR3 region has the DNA TGCGCCAGCAGCCAAGGAGTAGTCTGGGCTGAAGCTTTCTTT. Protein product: CASSQGVVWAEAFF.

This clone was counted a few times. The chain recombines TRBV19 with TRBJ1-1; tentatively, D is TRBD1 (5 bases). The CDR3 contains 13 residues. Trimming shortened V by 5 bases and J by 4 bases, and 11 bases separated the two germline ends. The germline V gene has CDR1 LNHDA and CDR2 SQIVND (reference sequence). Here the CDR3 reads CASSGLGGTEAFF. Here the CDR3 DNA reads TGTGCCAGTAGTGGTCTGGGGGGCACTGAAGCTTTCTTT.

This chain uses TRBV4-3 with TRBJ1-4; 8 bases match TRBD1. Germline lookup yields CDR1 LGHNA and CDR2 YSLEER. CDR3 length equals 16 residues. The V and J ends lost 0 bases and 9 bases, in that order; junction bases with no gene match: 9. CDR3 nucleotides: TGCGCCAGCAGCCAAGATGACGGGACAGGCCCTAAAAAACTGTTTTTT. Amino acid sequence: CASSQDDGTGPKKLFF.

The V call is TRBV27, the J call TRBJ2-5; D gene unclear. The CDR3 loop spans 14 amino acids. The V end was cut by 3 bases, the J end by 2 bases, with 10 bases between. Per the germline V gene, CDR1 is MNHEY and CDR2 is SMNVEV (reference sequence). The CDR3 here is CASSFSGRQETQYF. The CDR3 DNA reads TGTGCCAGCAGTTTTTCAGGCAGACAAGAGACCCAGTACTTC.

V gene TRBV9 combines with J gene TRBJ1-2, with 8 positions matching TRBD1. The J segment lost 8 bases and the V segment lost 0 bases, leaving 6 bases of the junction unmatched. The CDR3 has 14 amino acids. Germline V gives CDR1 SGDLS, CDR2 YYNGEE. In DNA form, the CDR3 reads TGTGCCAGCAGCGTAGGAGGACAGGGTCCAGGCTACACCTTC. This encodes CASSVGGQGPGYTF. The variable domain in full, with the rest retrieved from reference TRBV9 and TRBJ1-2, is DSGVTQTPKHLITATGQRVTLRCSPRSGDLSVYWYQQSLDQGLQFLIQYYNGEERAKGNILERFSAQQFPDLHSELNLSSLELGDSALYFCASSVGGQGPGYTFGSGTRLTVV.

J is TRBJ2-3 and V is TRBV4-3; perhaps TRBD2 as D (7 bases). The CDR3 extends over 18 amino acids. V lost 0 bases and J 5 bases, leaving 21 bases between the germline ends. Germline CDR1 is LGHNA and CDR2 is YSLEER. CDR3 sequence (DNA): TGCGCCAGCAGCCAAGATTCTCTTACAGGGAGGGGTCAAGATACGCAGTATTTT. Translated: CASSQDSLTGRGQDTQYF.

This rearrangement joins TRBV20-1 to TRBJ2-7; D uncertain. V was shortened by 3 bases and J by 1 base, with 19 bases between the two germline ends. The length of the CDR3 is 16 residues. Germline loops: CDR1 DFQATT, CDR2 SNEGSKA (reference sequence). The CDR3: CSASISSGVLSYEQYF. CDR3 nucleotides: TGCAGTGCTAGTATTTCGTCCGGAGTGCTTTCCTACGAGCAGTACTTC.

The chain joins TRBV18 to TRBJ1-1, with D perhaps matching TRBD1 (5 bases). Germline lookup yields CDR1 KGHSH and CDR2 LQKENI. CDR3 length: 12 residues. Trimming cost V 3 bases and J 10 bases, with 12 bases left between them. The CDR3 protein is CASSPNTGGAFF. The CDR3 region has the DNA TGTGCCAGCTCACCGAACACGGGGGGAGCTTTCTTT.

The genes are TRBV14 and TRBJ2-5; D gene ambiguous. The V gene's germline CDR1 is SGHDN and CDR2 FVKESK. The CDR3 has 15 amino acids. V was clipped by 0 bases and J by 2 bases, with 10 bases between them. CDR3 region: CASSQDIGRQETQYF. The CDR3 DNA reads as TGTGCCAGCAGCCAAGATATTGGGCGGCAAGAGACCCAGTACTTC.

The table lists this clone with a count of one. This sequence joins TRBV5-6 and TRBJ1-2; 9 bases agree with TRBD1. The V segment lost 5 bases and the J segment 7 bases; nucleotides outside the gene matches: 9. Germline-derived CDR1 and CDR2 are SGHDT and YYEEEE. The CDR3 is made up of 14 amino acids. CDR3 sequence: CASRAPGQGRGYTF. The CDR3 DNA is TGTGCCAGCAGGGCTCCGGGACAGGGACGTGGCTACACCTTC.

The CDR3: CASSEGGNTGNTIYF. As DNA, the CDR3 is TGTGCCAGCAGTGAAGGTGGGAATACTGGAAACACCATATATTTT. This sequence joins TRBV2 and TRBJ1-3; no firm D call. From germline, CDR1 is SNHLY and CDR2 FYNNEI. The CDR3 totals 15 residues. V was cut by 1 base and J by 2 bases, with 9 bases left in between.

CDR3 in DNA: TGTGCCAGTACCGGACTAGCGGGGGAATACAATGAGCAGTTCTTC. Protein: CASTGLAGEYNEQFF. The chain employs TRBV19 and TRBJ2-1, with 13 bases matching TRBD2. The germline V gene encodes CDR1 LNHDA and CDR2 SQIVND (reference sequence). The CDR3 is 15 residues long. The J segment lost 4 bases and the V segment lost 7 bases, leaving 4 bases of the junction unmatched.

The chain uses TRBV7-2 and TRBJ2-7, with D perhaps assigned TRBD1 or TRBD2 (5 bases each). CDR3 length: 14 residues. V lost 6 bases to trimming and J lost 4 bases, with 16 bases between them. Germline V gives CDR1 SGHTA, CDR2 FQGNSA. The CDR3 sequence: CASSPGPTVYEQYF. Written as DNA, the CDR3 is TGTGCCAGCAGTCCGGGACCGACCGTATACGAGCAGTACTTC.